This TCR beta chain was found in a study of monozygotic twins with inflammatory bowel disease (dated 2019 in TCRdb). A note on the overall study: The complete study included around 30 monozygotic twin pairs: 19 IBD-discordant Danish pairs and nine German pairs, of which four were IBD-concordant and five were IBD-discordant. Within discordant pairs, disease-associated traits were sought mainly by comparing IBD patients with their genetically identical healthy co-twins. Each individual had, on average, about 151 000 unique TCRalpha sequences and 181 000 unique TCRbeta sequences available for analysis. Points the paper makes about the study in general: The analysis was unable to tell different T cell subtypes apart. Repertoire similarity did not differ between concordant and discordant twins, possibly due to limited statistical power. No single strong signal or clonotype linked to IBD turned up in the results, so the idea that one exists was not supported. Compared with healthy twins, IBD patients shared fewer clonotypes with other individuals, and the difference was most pronounced in patients with signs of disease activity. TCRbeta repertoire diversity, by inverse Simpson index, was decreased in IBD patients compared with their healthy co-twins. Because patients were on differing immunosuppressive treatments, the repertoires may have picked up extra background noise and inter-individual variability.

A word on this clonotype: Its binding antigen is unknown.

The method was 5' RACE. For each TCR library, approximately 3.5 ug of total RNA was used. For each sample, cDNA was synthesized in eight separate reactions using SMARTScribe reverse transcriptase. During cDNA synthesis, template switching was used to introduce unique molecular identifiers that contained a 6-nucleotide sample barcode. Two nested PCRs of around 15 and 10 cycles amplified the TCRalpha and TCRbeta cDNA, and bead purification followed each PCR. Before amplification, the cDNA was treated with uracil DNA-glycosylase and purified using the QIAquick PCR purification kit. The second PCR was the step at which Illumina TruSeq-compatible adapters and sample-specific barcodes were added. TapeStation and Qubit were used to check library quality and concentration, and around 4.5 ng of each library went into the pool. The pooled libraries were sequenced with 2 x 100 bp reads and custom sequencing primers on an Illumina HiSeq2500 single-index Rapid Run. On the authors' methods: UMI-based consensus assembly with MiGEC version 1.2.6 was used to correct PCR and sequencing errors. MiXCR version 2.1.1 was used for V(D)J alignment, clonotype assembly and CDR3 extraction. Gene usage, clonotype sharing and MAIT/NKT TCR abundance were normalised by analysing the top 1000, 10 000 and 20 000 clonotypes per sample. After downsampling to 27 000 UMIs, diversity was calculated as the inverse Simpson index using the vegan R package. Paired Mann-Whitney U tests were applied to discordant twin pairs, and Benjamini-Hochberg correction was used for multiple testing. TCRdb reprocessed the reads, reporting each CDR3 protein sequence once and no DNA. The V and J calls were determined by TCRdb, not by the authors. The sample's clone listing holds some 210,000 distinct CDR3 sequences. The ten largest account for roughly 1.7% of the sample.

Including cysteine and phenylalanine, the CDR3 has 14 amino acids. No DNA accompanies this entry. The CDR1 and CDR2 encoded by the germline V gene are SGHDT and YYEEEE. From each donor, a roughly 2.6 ml peripheral blood sample was collected into PAXgene tubes and stored at -80 degrees C. Without any T cell sorting, total RNA was extracted from whole blood using the PAXgene blood miRNA kit on an automated QIAcube. Peripheral blood from monozygotic twin pairs concordant or discordant for inflammatory bowel disease was subjected to deep TCRalpha and TCRbeta repertoire profiling with unique molecular barcoding. Smoking habits were recorded for all twin pairs, and each individual was classified as a current, former or never smoker.

The rearrangement combines TRBV5-6 with TRBJ2-5; as DNA is missing, the TRBD1 call by TCRdb cannot be tested. The sequenced material came from blood. This sequence originates from a human donor with ulcerative colitis or Crohn's disease, or a healthy co-twin of an affected twin (not recorded which). The CDR3: CASSWGQAQETQYF. The CDR3 plus the reference TRBV5-6 and TRBJ2-5 genes for the other parts give the full variable domain: DAGVTQSPTHLIKTRGQQVTLRCSPKSGHDTVSWYQQALGQGPQFIFQYYEEEERQRGNFPDRFSGHQFPNYSSELNVNALLLGDSALYLCASSWGQAQETQYFGPGTRLLVL.